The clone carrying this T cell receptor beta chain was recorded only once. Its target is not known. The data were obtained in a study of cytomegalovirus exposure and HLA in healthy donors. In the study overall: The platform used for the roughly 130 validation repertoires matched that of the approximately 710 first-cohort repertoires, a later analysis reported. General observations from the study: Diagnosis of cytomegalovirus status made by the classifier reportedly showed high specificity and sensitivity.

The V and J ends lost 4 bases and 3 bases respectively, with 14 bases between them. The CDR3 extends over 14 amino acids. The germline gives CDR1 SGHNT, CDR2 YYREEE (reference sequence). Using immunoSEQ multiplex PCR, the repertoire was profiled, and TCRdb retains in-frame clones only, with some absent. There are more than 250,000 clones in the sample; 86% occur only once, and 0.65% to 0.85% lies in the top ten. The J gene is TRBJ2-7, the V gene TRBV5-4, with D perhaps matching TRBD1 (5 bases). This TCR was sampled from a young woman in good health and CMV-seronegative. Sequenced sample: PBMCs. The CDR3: CASSVEDTSYEQYF. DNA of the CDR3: TGTGCCAGCAGCGTCGAGGACACCAGCTACGAGCAGTACTTC. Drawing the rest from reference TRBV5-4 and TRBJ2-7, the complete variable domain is ETGVTQSPTHLIKTRGQQVTLRCSSQSGHNTVSWYQQALGQGPQFIFQYYREEENGRGNFPPRFSGLQFPNYSSELNVNALELDDSALYLCASSVEDTSYEQYFGPGTRLTVT.